A single T cell receptor (beta chain) is shown here with its context. The sample comes from a study of cytomegalovirus exposure and HLA in healthy donors. Sequenced by immunoSEQ multiplex PCR; TCRdb stores in-frame clones only, minus some. Of more than 95,000 clones in the sample, more than 95% are singletons; the top ten hold 1.7%. The germline V gene has CDR1 SGHDT and CDR2 YYEEEE. The CDR3 runs to 17 residues. J gave up 5 bases and V 3 bases, and 14 bases lay outside the gene matches. The chain combines TRBV5-6 with TRBJ1-2; 9 bases match TRBD1. The clonotype originates from a man younger than 35 in good health and CMV-seronegative. The sequenced material came from PBMCs. The CDR3 sequence is CASSSNRDRAIVYGYTF. CDR3 sequence (DNA): TGTGCCAGCAGCTCAAACCGGGACAGGGCGATCGTTTATGGCTACACCTTC.